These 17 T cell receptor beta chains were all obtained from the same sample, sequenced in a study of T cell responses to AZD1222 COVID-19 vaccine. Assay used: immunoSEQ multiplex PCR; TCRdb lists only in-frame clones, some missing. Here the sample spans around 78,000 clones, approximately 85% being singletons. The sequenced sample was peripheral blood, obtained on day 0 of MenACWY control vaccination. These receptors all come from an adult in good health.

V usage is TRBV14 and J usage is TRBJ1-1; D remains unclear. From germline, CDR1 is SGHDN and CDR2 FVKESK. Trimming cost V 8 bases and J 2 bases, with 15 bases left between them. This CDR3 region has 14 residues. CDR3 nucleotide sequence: TGTGCCAGCCGCGGGGTTGACCCCAACACTGAAGCTTTCTTT. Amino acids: CASRGVDPNTEAFF.

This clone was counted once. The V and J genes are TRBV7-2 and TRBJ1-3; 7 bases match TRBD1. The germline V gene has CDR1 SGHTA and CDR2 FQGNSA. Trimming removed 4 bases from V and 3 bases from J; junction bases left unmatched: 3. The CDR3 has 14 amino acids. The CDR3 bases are TGTGCCAGCAGCTCGCAGGGGGGTGGAAACACCATATATTTT. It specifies CASSSQGGGNTIYF.

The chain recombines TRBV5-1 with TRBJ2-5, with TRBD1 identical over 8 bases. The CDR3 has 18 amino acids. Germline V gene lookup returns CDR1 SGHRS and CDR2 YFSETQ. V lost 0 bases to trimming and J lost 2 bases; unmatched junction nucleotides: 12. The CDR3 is CASSLGRMGQAGQETQYF. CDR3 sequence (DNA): TGCGCCAGCAGCTTGGGGCGTATGGGACAGGCGGGACAAGAGACCCAGTACTTC.

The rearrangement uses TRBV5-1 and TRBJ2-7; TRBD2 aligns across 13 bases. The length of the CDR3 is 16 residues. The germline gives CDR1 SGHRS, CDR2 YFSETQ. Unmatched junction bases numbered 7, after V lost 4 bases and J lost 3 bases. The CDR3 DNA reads TGCGCCAGCAGCACCGCGACTAGCGGGGGGCTCTACGAGCAGTACTTC. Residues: CASSTATSGGLYEQYF. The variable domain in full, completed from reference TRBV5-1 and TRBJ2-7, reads KAGVTQTPRYLIKTRGQQVTLSCSPISGHRSVSWYQQTPGQGLQFLFEYFSETQRNKGNFPGRFSGRQFSNSRSEMNVSTLELGDSALYLCASSTATSGGLYEQYFGPGTRLTVT.

CDR3 amino acids: CASSQGGKSGEKLFF. The CDR3 nucleotides are TGTGCCAGCAGCCAAGGAGGGAAGTCGGGCGAAAAACTGTTTTTT. The chain links TRBV3-1 (or the pseudogene TRBV3-2) to TRBJ1-4; D gene unclear. Germline assignment: CDR1 LGHDT and CDR2 YNNKEL (reference sequence). Trimming left V 1 base short and J 8 bases short, with 14 bases between. This CDR3 is built from 15 residues.

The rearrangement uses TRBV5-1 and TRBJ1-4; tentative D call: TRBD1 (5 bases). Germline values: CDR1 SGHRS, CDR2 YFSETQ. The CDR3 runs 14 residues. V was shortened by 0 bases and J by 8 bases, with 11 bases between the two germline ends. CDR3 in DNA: TGCGCCAGCAGCTTGGGACAGCGGCCGGAAAAACTGTTTTTT. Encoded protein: CASSLGQRPEKLFF.

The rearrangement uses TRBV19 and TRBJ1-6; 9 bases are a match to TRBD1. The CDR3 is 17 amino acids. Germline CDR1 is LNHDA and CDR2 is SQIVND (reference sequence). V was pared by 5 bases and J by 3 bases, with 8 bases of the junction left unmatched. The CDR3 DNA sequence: TGTGCCAGTAGTGTTCTACAGGGGGCACTCTATAATTCACCCCTCCACTTT. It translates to CASSVLQGALYNSPLHF.

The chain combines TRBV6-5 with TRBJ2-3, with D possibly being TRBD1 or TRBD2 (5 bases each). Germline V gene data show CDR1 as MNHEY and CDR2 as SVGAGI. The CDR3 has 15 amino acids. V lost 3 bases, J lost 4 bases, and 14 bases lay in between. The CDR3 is CASSYRGADADTQYF. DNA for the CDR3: TGTGCCAGCAGTTATAGAGGGGCTGATGCAGATACGCAGTATTTT.

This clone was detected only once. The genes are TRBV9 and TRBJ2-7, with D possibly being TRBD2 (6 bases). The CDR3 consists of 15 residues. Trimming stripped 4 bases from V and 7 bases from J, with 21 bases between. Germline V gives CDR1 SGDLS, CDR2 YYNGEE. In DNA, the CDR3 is TGTGCCAGCAGCCGCTCCGGGACTGCTGTAGAGGAGCAGTACTTC. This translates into CASSRSGTAVEEQYF.

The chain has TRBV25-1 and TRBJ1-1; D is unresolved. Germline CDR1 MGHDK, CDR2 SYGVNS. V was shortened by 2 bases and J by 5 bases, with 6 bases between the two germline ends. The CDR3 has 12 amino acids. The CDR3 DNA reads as TGTGCCAGCAGTGAAGGGGTGACTGAAGCTTTCTTT. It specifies CASSEGVTEAFF.

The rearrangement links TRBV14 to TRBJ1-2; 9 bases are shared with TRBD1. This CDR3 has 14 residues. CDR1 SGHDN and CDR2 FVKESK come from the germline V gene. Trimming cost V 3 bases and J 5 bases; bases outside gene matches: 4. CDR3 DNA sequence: TGTGCCAGCAGCCAGGACAGGGGCGTTTATGGCTACACCTTC. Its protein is CASSQDRGVYGYTF.

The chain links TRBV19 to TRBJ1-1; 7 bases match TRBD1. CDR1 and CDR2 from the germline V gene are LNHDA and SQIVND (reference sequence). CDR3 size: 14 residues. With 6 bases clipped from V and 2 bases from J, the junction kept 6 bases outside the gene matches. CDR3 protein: CASRQGQVNTEAFF. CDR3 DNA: TGTGCCAGTAGACAAGGACAGGTTAACACTGAAGCTTTCTTT.

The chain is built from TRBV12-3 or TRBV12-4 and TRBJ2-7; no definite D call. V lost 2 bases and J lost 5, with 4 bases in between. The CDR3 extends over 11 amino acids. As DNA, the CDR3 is TGTGCCAGCAGTTTATCCCACGAGCAGTACTTC. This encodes CASSLSHEQYF.

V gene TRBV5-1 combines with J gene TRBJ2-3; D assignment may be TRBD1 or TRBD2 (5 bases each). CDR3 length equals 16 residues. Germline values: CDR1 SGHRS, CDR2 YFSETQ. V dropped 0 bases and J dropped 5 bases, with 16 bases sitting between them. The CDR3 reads CASSLGRGVAVDTQYF. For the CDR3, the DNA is TGCGCCAGCAGCTTGGGTAGAGGGGTTGCGGTAGATACGCAGTATTTT. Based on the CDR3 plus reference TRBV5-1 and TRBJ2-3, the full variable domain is KAGVTQTPRYLIKTRGQQVTLSCSPISGHRSVSWYQQTPGQGLQFLFEYFSETQRNKGNFPGRFSGRQFSNSRSEMNVSTLELGDSALYLCASSLGRGVAVDTQYFGPGTRLTVL.

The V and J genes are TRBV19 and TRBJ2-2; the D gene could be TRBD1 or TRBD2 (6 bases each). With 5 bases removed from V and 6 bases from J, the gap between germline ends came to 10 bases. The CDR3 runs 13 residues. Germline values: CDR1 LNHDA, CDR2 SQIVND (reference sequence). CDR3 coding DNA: TGTGCCAGTAGTCCGAGGGGGGCCGGGGAGCTGTTTTTT. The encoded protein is CASSPRGAGELFF. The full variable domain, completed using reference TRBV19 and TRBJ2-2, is DGGITQSPKYLFRKEGQNVTLSCEQNLNHDAMYWYRQDPGQGLRLIYYSQIVNDFQKGDIAEGYSVSREKKESFPLTVTSAQKNPTAFYLCASSPRGAGELFFGEGSRLTVL.

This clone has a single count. CDR3 in DNA: TGTGCCAGCAGCTCTTCGGACAGGGCTGGCTACACCTTC. It encodes CASSSSDRAGYTF. The chain carries TRBV5-4 and TRBJ1-2, with 8 bases that match TRBD1. This CDR3 spans 13 amino acids. CDR1 is SGHNT, CDR2 YYREEE, per germline (reference sequence). V gave up 3 bases and J gave up 7 bases; unmatched junction bases: 5.

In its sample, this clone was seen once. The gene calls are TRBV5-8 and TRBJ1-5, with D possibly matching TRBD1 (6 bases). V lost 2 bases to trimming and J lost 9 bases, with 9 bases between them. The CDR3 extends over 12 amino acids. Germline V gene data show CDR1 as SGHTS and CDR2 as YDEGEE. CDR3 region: CASSLQGPPQHF. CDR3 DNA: TGTGCCAGCAGCTTACAGGGACCGCCCCAGCATTTT.